These T cell receptor beta chains were read from a single sample in a study of OX40 agonist ivuxolimab in advanced cancers. Profiled with immunoSEQ multiplex PCR; TCRdb holds only in-frame clones, not every one. The table records around 78,000 clones, roughly nine tenths of them present only once. This material consisted of CD4+ or CD8+ T cells sorted from blood, taken in a trial of the OX40 agonist ivuxolimab. The source of these receptors is an adult with an advanced solid tumor such as melanoma, head and neck, liver or kidney cancer. CDR3s include the opening cysteine and the closing phenylalanine or tryptophan. D genes are given only for firm matches. Only some rows state a clone size, as once, few, many or a class for expanded clones.

j_call | d_call | clone_size | v_call | cdr3_nt | cdr3_aa
TRBJ2-5 | NA | once | TRBV9 | TGTGCCAGCAGCGTACGGAGTCAAGAGACCCAGTACTTC | CASSVRSQETQYF
TRBJ2-2 | NA | NA | TRBV27 | TGTGCCAGCAGTTTTGACCGGAACACCGGGGAGCTGTTTTTT | CASSFDRNTGELFF
TRBJ1-1 | NA | NA | TRBV11-3 | TGTGCCAGCAGCCAACGGGACGGAGAAGCTTTCTTT | CASSQRDGEAFF
TRBJ1-1 | NA | NA | TRBV6-1 | TGTGCCAGCAACGCAGGCCAAACCTTGAACACTGAAGCTTTCTTT | CASNAGQTLNTEAFF
TRBJ2-7 | NA | once | TRBV18 | TGTGCCAGCTCACCCTTAGGGGCAGGGGGGGTCTACGAGCAGTACTTC | CASSPLGAGGVYEQYF
TRBJ2-7 | NA | NA | TRBV12-5 | TGTGCTAGTGGTCCCCCGGGACCCTACGAGCAGTACTTC | CASGPPGPYEQYF
TRBJ2-3 | NA | NA | TRBV21-1 | TGTGCCAGCAGCCTAAGGGACAGGGGAGCAGATACGCAGTATTTT | CASSLRDRGADTQYF
TRBJ1-4 | TRBD1 | NA | TRBV5-4 | TGTGCCAGCAGCGTAGGGGACAGAACTAATGAAAAACTGTTTTTT | CASSVGDRTNEKLFF
TRBJ2-5 | NA | NA | TRBV5-1 | TGCGCCAGCAGCTTGGGAACCCGGTCGGGGGAGACCCAGTACTTC | CASSLGTRSGETQYF
TRBJ1-1 | NA | NA | TRBV5-4 | TGTGCCAGCAGCTTCGGGGCGAACACTGAAGCTTTCTTT | CASSFGANTEAFF
TRBJ2-7 | NA | NA | TRBV9 | TGTGCCAGCAGCGTAGAGGAGGGTGTCCCCTACGAGCAGTACTTC | CASSVEEGVPYEQYF
TRBJ2-1 | NA | once | TRBV29-1 | TGCAGCGTCAGACCGCTCAGGGGCGAAGATGAGCAGTTCTTC | CSVRPLRGEDEQFF
TRBJ2-7 | TRBD1 | NA | TRBV11-3 | TGTGCCAGCAGCTTGGGCCGGGACAGGGGACACGAGCAGTACTTC | CASSLGRDRGHEQYF
TRBJ1-2 | NA | NA | TRBV4-1 | TGCGCCAGCAGCCAAGTGGGGACCGTTTTGGGTGGCTACACCTTC | CASSQVGTVLGGYTF
TRBJ2-2 | TRBD2 | once | TRBV18 | TGTGCCAGCTCGGGGACTAGTGGAACCGGGGAGCTGTTTTTT | CASSGTSGTGELFF
TRBJ2-7 | TRBD1 | NA | TRBV5-4 | TGTGCCAGCAGCTTGGCCGACAGGGTAACCTACGAGCAGTACTTC | CASSLADRVTYEQYF
TRBJ1-1 | NA | NA | TRBV6-5 | TGTGCCAGCAGCTGGGACGGGAGCACTGAAGCTTTCTTT | CASSWDGSTEAFF
TRBJ2-3 | NA | NA | TRBV5-1 | TGCGCCAGCAGCTTGGGGACGACAGATACGCAGTATTTT | CASSLGTTDTQYF
TRBJ1-3 | NA | NA | TRBV5-1 | TGCGCCAGCAGCTTTGGGGATTCTGGAAACACCATATATTTT | CASSFGDSGNTIYF
TRBJ2-4 | NA | few | TRBV7-9 | TGTGCCAGCAGCTCACAGGGAACGGCCAAAAACATTCAGTACTTC | CASSSQGTAKNIQYF
TRBJ1-1 | NA | NA | TRBV6-6 | TGTGCCAGCAGTTATGTTAACAGGGAGGGCACTGAAGCTTTCTTT | CASSYVNREGTEAFF
TRBJ2-7 | NA | NA | TRBV7-9 | TGTGCCAGCAGCTTCTGGGGGGATGGCGAGCAGTACTTC | CASSFWGDGEQYF
TRBJ2-5 | NA | NA | TRBV2 | TGTGCCACGAACGGGGGTCGGGAGACCCAGTACTTC | CATNGGRETQYF
TRBJ2-7 | NA | NA | TRBV28 | TGTGCCAGCAGTTTCCCCAGCCTAGGTAACGAGCAGTACTTC | CASSFPSLGNEQYF